These T cell receptor beta chains were read from a single sample in a study of identical twins. TCRdb itself ran the 5' RACE reads through MiXCR, one entry per CDR3 protein. The sample lists about 660,000 distinct CDR3 sequences; about 9.4% were seen once. These data are also associated with another study on yellow fever vaccine responses in identical twins.

The material sequenced was PBMCs. These receptors were taken from a young woman in good health. Both conserved end residues are part of each CDR3. The order of the fields is clone size, D gene, J gene, V gene, CDR3 length, CDR3 protein, CDR3 DNA. A D gene is named only where the DNA matches it firmly. Some rows have no size entry. The others give once, few or many, or a class for an expanded clone.

clone size: NA
D gene: TRBD2
J gene: TRBJ2-7
V gene: TRBV3-1
CDR3 length: 17
CDR3 protein: CASSQDNIAGGKYEQYF
CDR3 DNA: TGTGCCAGCAGCCAAGATAATATTGCGGGAGGGAAGTACGAGCAGTACTTC

clone size: many
D gene: TRBD2
J gene: TRBJ2-7
V gene: TRBV20-1
CDR3 length: 15
CDR3 protein: CSAGHLAGGSGEQYF
CDR3 DNA: TGCAGTGCTGGACACCTAGCGGGAGGATCTGGCGAGCAGTACTTC

clone size: NA
D gene: NA
J gene: TRBJ1-2
V gene: TRBV5-4
CDR3 length: 14
CDR3 protein: CASSQFDRNYGFTF
CDR3 DNA: TGTGCCAGCAGCCAATTCGACAGAAACTATGGCTTCACCTTC

clone size: few
D gene: NA
J gene: TRBJ2-3
V gene: TRBV4-3
CDR3 length: 13
CDR3 protein: CASRPTETDTQYF
CDR3 DNA: TGCGCCAGCAGACCGACAGAGACAGATACGCAGTATTTT

clone size: many
D gene: TRBD1
J gene: TRBJ2-7
V gene: TRBV4-3
CDR3 length: 15
CDR3 protein: CASSQAYRGNYEQYF
CDR3 DNA: TGCGCCAGCAGCCAAGCTTACAGGGGAAACTACGAGCAGTACTTC

clone size: many
D gene: NA
J gene: TRBJ2-7
V gene: TRBV6-1
CDR3 length: 13
CDR3 protein: CASSGSGAYEQYF
CDR3 DNA: TGTGCCAGCAGTGGGTCAGGAGCCTACGAGCAGTACTTC

clone size: NA
D gene: NA
J gene: TRBJ1-1
V gene: TRBV15
CDR3 length: 17
CDR3 protein: CATSRDFLGDLNTEAFF
CDR3 DNA: TGTGCCACCAGCAGAGATTTCCTCGGGGACTTGAACACTGAAGCTTTCTTT

clone size: NA
D gene: NA
J gene: TRBJ2-1
V gene: TRBV29-1
CDR3 length: 17
CDR3 protein: CSVEGSSLAGRVDKQFF
CDR3 DNA: TGCAGCGTTGAAGGGAGTAGCTTGGCGGGACGAGTCGATAAGCAGTTCTTC

clone size: many
D gene: NA
J gene: TRBJ2-5
V gene: TRBV29-1
CDR3 length: 13
CDR3 protein: CSVQDWAGRTQYF
CDR3 DNA: TGCAGCGTTCAAGACTGGGCCGGCAGGACCCAGTACTTC

clone size: many
D gene: TRBD1
J gene: TRBJ1-4
V gene: TRBV12-3/TRBV12-4
CDR3 length: 15
CDR3 protein: CASSGDRGPNEKLFF
CDR3 DNA: TGTGCCAGCAGTGGGGACAGGGGTCCTAATGAAAAACTGTTTTTT

clone size: few
D gene: NA
J gene: TRBJ1-2
V gene: TRBV13
CDR3 length: 13
CDR3 protein: CASSSGVLGGYTF
CDR3 DNA: TGTGCCAGCAGCTCCGGAGTCTTAGGTGGCTACACCTTC

clone size: NA
D gene: NA
J gene: TRBJ2-4
V gene: TRBV20-1
CDR3 length: 12
CDR3 protein: CSARDFKNIQYF
CDR3 DNA: TGCAGTGCTAGAGACTTTAAAAACATTCAGTACTTC

clone size: NA
D gene: TRBD1
J gene: TRBJ2-7
V gene: TRBV11-2
CDR3 length: 15
CDR3 protein: CASSFLPGQGQEQYF
CDR3 DNA: TGTGCCAGCAGCTTTCTCCCGGGACAGGGTCAAGAGCAGTACTTC

clone size: many
D gene: TRBD2
J gene: TRBJ2-1
V gene: TRBV10-1
CDR3 length: 15
CDR3 protein: CASSEAGAVYNEQFF
CDR3 DNA: TGCGCCAGCAGTGAAGCGGGAGCCGTTTACAATGAGCAGTTCTTC

clone size: NA
D gene: NA
J gene: TRBJ2-7
V gene: TRBV27
CDR3 length: 14
CDR3 protein: CASSLVALGPEQYF
CDR3 DNA: TGTGCCAGCAGTTTGGTTGCCTTGGGGCCCGAGCAGTACTTC

clone size: few
D gene: NA
J gene: TRBJ2-3
V gene: TRBV9
CDR3 length: 13
CDR3 protein: CASSVLTTDTQYF
CDR3 DNA: TGTGCCAGCAGCGTACTAACCACAGATACGCAGTATTTT

clone size: few
D gene: NA
J gene: TRBJ1-1
V gene: TRBV29-1
CDR3 length: 11
CDR3 protein: CSVPVGTEAFF
CDR3 DNA: TGCAGCGTCCCGGTCGGCACTGAAGCTTTCTTT

clone size: NA
D gene: TRBD2
J gene: TRBJ2-5
V gene: TRBV6-5
CDR3 length: 16
CDR3 protein: CASSYSGTSGSGAQYF
CDR3 DNA: TGTGCCAGCAGTTACTCCGGGACTAGCGGGAGCGGGGCCCAGTACTTC

clone size: NA
D gene: NA
J gene: TRBJ2-5
V gene: TRBV29-1
CDR3 length: 13
CDR3 protein: CSVTRSPSETQYF
CDR3 DNA: TGCAGCGTCACCAGGAGCCCCTCAGAGACCCAGTACTTC

clone size: NA
D gene: NA
J gene: TRBJ2-3
V gene: TRBV27
CDR3 length: 15
CDR3 protein: CASSFEAGPTDTQYF
CDR3 DNA: TGTGCCAGCAGTTTTGAGGCGGGGCCCACAGATACGCAGTATTTT

clone size: few
D gene: TRBD1
J gene: TRBJ1-2
V gene: TRBV3-1
CDR3 length: 14
CDR3 protein: CASSHGTAEGGYTF
CDR3 DNA: TGTGCCAGCAGCCATGGGACAGCGGAGGGTGGCTACACCTTC

clone size: NA
D gene: TRBD1
J gene: TRBJ2-7
V gene: TRBV6-1
CDR3 length: 14
CDR3 protein: CASRLGQGAGEQYF
CDR3 DNA: TGTGCCAGCAGGTTGGGACAGGGGGCGGGGGAGCAGTACTTC

clone size: many
D gene: NA
J gene: TRBJ2-3
V gene: TRBV12-3/TRBV12-4
CDR3 length: 14
CDR3 protein: CASSFRGGADTQYF
CDR3 DNA: TGTGCCAGCAGTTTTAGAGGGGGGGCAGATACGCAGTATTTT

clone size: many
D gene: NA
J gene: TRBJ1-1
V gene: TRBV6-5
CDR3 length: 12
CDR3 protein: CASRDLSTEAFF
CDR3 DNA: TGTGCCAGCAGGGACTTGAGCACTGAAGCTTTCTTT

clone size: few
D gene: NA
J gene: TRBJ1-2
V gene: TRBV6-1
CDR3 length: 13
CDR3 protein: CASSEYRGLGYTF
CDR3 DNA: TGTGCCAGCAGTGAATATAGGGGGTTAGGCTACACCTTC

clone size: many
D gene: NA
J gene: TRBJ2-7
V gene: TRBV3-1
CDR3 length: 13
CDR3 protein: CASSQDSGLGPYF
CDR3 DNA: TGTGCCAGCAGCCAAGATAGTGGATTGGGGCCGTACTTC

clone size: NA
D gene: NA
J gene: TRBJ2-1
V gene: TRBV21-1
CDR3 length: 16
CDR3 protein: CASSAKQDISYNEQFF
CDR3 DNA: TGTGCCAGCAGCGCCAAACAGGATATTTCCTACAATGAGCAGTTCTTC

clone size: few
D gene: NA
J gene: TRBJ2-7
V gene: TRBV27
CDR3 length: 13
CDR3 protein: CASSYGESYEQYF
CDR3 DNA: TGTGCCAGCAGTTATGGGGAGTCCTACGAGCAGTACTTC

clone size: NA
D gene: TRBD2
J gene: TRBJ2-2
V gene: TRBV5-1
CDR3 length: 18
CDR3 protein: CASAALLSGRKNTGELFF
CDR3 DNA: TGCGCCAGCGCGGCGCTGTTAAGCGGGAGAAAGAACACCGGGGAGCTGTTTTTT